The 19 T cell receptor beta chains in this list originate from one sample, sequenced in a study of shared clonotypes between healthy human individuals. Repertoires were generated with immunoSEQ multiplex PCR, while TCRdb's copy carries only in-frame clones and drops some. Among roughly 700,000 clones listed, 74% were seen once. The material sequenced was memory CD4+ T cells sorted from blood. Subset described: CD45RA-negative fraction. Every receptor here comes from a woman younger than 45 in good health.

This clone was seen many times. The chain employs TRBV5-4 and TRBJ2-2; no definite D call. V was cut by 5 bases and J by 1 base, with 9 bases left in between. Germline CDR1 is SGHNT and CDR2 is YYREEE (reference sequence). This CDR3 comprises 14 residues. The CDR3 DNA reads as TGTGCCAGCAGACCTCAGGAGAACACCGGGGAGCTGTTTTTT. It encodes CASRPQENTGELFF. Full variable domain (outside the CDR3, taken from reference TRBV5-4 and TRBJ2-2): ETGVTQSPTHLIKTRGQQVTLRCSSQSGHNTVSWYQQALGQGPQFIFQYYREEENGRGNFPPRFSGLQFPNYSSELNVNALELDDSALYLCASRPQENTGELFFGEGSRLTVL.

The chain uses TRBV18 and TRBJ2-7; 9 nucleotides align to TRBD1. The CDR3 consists of 15 residues. The V segment lost 6 bases and the J segment 3 bases; nucleotides outside the gene matches: 9. Germline V lookup: CDR1 KGHSH, CDR2 LQKENI. The CDR3 DNA sequence: TGTGCCAGCTCTCTCGGACAGGGGAAGTTCTACGAGCAGTACTTC. Amino acid sequence: CASSLGQGKFYEQYF.

This clone was seen more than once but under ten times. The rearrangement joins TRBV2 to TRBJ2-1; 8 bases match TRBD2. CDR1 is SNHLY and CDR2 is FYNNEI in the germline V gene. CDR3 length: 13 amino acids. V dropped 8 bases and J dropped 10; count of bases not matched to a gene: 10. The CDR3 bases are TGTGCCAGCTCCGGGACTAGGCTACGGGAGCAGTTCTTC. It translates to CASSGTRLREQFF.

This rearrangement joins TRBV7-9 to TRBJ2-1; D unclear. V gave up 1 base and J gave up 8 bases, with 15 bases separating them. This CDR3 comprises 15 residues. Germline V CDR1 and CDR2: SEHNR, FQNEAQ (reference sequence). The CDR3 loop reads CASSLVGPRFYEQFF. The CDR3 DNA is TGTGCCAGCAGCTTAGTTGGCCCGCGATTCTATGAGCAGTTCTTC. Combining the CDR3 with reference TRBV7-9 and TRBJ2-1 gives the whole variable domain DTGVSQNPRHKITKRGQNVTFRCDPISEHNRLYWYRQTLGQGPEFLTYFQNEAQLEKSRLLSDRFSAERPKGSFSTLEIQRTEQGDSAMYLCASSLVGPRFYEQFFGPGTRLTVL.

The V gene is TRBV18, the J gene TRBJ1-2; the D is unclear. Germline V gene sequence: CDR1 KGHSH, CDR2 LQKENI. V gave up 4 bases and J gave up 0 bases, with 12 bases separating them. The CDR3 runs 15 residues. CDR3 sequence: CASSQVPQSNYGYTF. In nucleotides, the CDR3 is TGTGCCAGCTCACAGGTTCCCCAATCTAACTATGGCTACACCTTC.

The V gene is TRBV6-5, the J gene TRBJ2-3, with 7 bases aligning to TRBD1. Germline CDR1 reads MNHEY; CDR2 reads SVGAGI. CDR3 length: 15 amino acids. The trim removed 0 bases at V and 7 bases at J, leaving 7 bases unmatched. The DNA of the CDR3 is TGTGCCAGCAGTTACTCCTACAGGGGAGATAATACGCAGTATTTT. Amino acid sequence: CASSYSYRGDNTQYF.

This clone has only a few counts. The V call is TRBV29-1, the J call TRBJ2-7, with TRBD1 matching 8 bases. V was pared by 2 bases and J by 2 bases, with 5 bases of the junction left unmatched. CDR1 is SQVTM, CDR2 ANQGSEA, per germline. The CDR3 length is 14 residues. CDR3 sequence: CSVERTGYPYEQYF. CDR3 sequence (DNA): TGCAGCGTTGAACGGACAGGGTATCCCTACGAGCAGTACTTC.

The chain links TRBV28 to TRBJ2-1, with D possibly being TRBD1 (6 bases). V was pared by 7 bases and J by 0 bases, with 19 bases between. The CDR3 extends over 17 amino acids. Germline values: CDR1 MDHEN, CDR2 SYDVKM. The chain's CDR3 is CASTRTRGSRSYNEQFF. CDR3 DNA: TGTGCCAGCACCCGGACCAGGGGCTCCCGCTCCTACAATGAGCAGTTCTTC.

For the CDR3, the DNA is TGCAGCGTCTCGCCGGGTGGGAGAGGCCTCTACAATGAGCAGTTCTTC. It encodes CSVSPGGRGLYNEQFF. V gene TRBV29-1 combines with J gene TRBJ2-1, with D possibly TRBD2 on 5 matching bases. Germline CDR1 and CDR2: SQVTM and ANQGSEA. CDR3 length: 16 amino acids. V shed 6 bases and J shed 3 bases, with 21 bases lying between them.

The chain has TRBV19 and TRBJ2-6, with a possible D match to TRBD1 (5 bases). V shed 5 bases and J shed 0 bases, with 11 bases lying between them. The CDR3 is 16 amino acids. CDR1 and CDR2 (germline): LNHDA, SQIVND (reference sequence). As DNA, the CDR3 is TGTGCCAGTAGTCTCACAGGTGTCTCTGGGGCCAACGTCCTGACTTTC. Encoded protein: CASSLTGVSGANVLTF.

This sequence joins TRBV7-9 and TRBJ2-7; D may correspond to TRBD1 or TRBD2 (5 bases each). CDR1 and CDR2 from the germline V gene are SEHNR and FQNEAQ (reference sequence). Trimming pared 6 bases from V and 2 bases from J, leaving 20 bases between. The CDR3 runs to 16 residues. The CDR3 region is CASSLGWDGVPYEQYF. CDR3 in DNA: TGTGCCAGCAGTCTAGGCTGGGACGGAGTGCCCTACGAGCAGTACTTC.

The chain employs TRBV19 and TRBJ2-6; D is perhaps TRBD1 or TRBD2 (5 bases each). The germline V gene encodes CDR1 LNHDA and CDR2 SQIVND (reference sequence). The V end was cut by 9 bases, the J end by 0 bases, with 15 bases between. The CDR3 is 16 residues long. In DNA, the CDR3 is TGTGCCAGCAGACCGGGACGGACCTCTGGGGCCAACGTCCTGACTTTC. Its protein is CASRPGRTSGANVLTF.

The chain joins TRBV5-1 to TRBJ2-7; D may correspond to TRBD1 or TRBD2 (5 bases each). Deletions cut 4 bases from V and 4 bases from J, with 18 bases between. CDR3 length: 15 residues. Germline values: CDR1 SGHRS, CDR2 YFSETQ. In DNA form, the CDR3 reads TGCGCCAGCAGCCTTGGGGTGGGGACGACTTACGAGCAGTACTTC. Its translation: CASSLGVGTTYEQYF.

V gene TRBV6-5 combines with J gene TRBJ1-1; 8 nucleotides line up with TRBD1. Trimming took 6 bases from V and 4 from J; bases not matched to a gene: 7. The germline CDR1 and CDR2 sequences are MNHEY and SVGAGI. The CDR3 is made up of 14 amino acids. CDR3 coding DNA: TGTGCCAGCAGGGGACAGGTAGTAACCACTGAAGCTTTCTTT. Its protein is CASRGQVVTTEAFF.

The chain carries TRBV18 and TRBJ2-1, with 8 bases matching TRBD2. The J segment lost 5 bases and the V segment lost 2 bases, leaving 8 bases of the junction unmatched. Germline lookup yields CDR1 KGHSH and CDR2 LQKENI. The CDR3 spans 16 residues. CDR3 amino acids: CASSPWSAGGDNEQFF. As DNA, the CDR3 is TGTGCCAGCTCACCATGGAGTGCGGGAGGCGACAATGAGCAGTTCTTC.

Comment on this clone: Other DNA sequences of this sample code for an identical CDR3. The chain employs TRBV29-1 and TRBJ2-7; 7 nucleotides agree with TRBD2. After removal of 1 base from V and 1 base from J, the junction contained 4 bases not matched to a gene. CDR3 length: 14 amino acids. Germline values: CDR1 SQVTM, CDR2 ANQGSEA. CDR3: CSVEGRGGSYEQYF. CDR3 bases: TGCAGCGTTGAAGGGAGGGGAGGGTCCTACGAGCAGTACTTC.

This clone was detected a few times. The DNA for the CDR3 is TGTGCCGTCGTTTGGGGCGGTGGGTCCTACGAGCAGTACTTC. Its translation: CAVVWGGGSYEQYF. This rearrangement joins TRBV30 to TRBJ2-7; maybe TRBD1 (5 bases). CDR1 GTSNPN and CDR2 SVGIG come from the germline V gene (reference sequence). Deletions cut 8 bases from V and 1 base from J, with 18 bases between. There are 14 residues in the CDR3.

The chain carries TRBV7-9 and TRBJ2-7, with TRBD2 as a possible D gene (5 bases). This CDR3 has 13 residues. Trimming left V 4 bases short and J 6 bases short, with 13 bases between. From germline, CDR1 is SEHNR and CDR2 FQNEAQ (reference sequence). The CDR3 spells CASSYWTGTEQYF. For the CDR3, the DNA is TGTGCCAGCAGCTACTGGACGGGAACCGAGCAGTACTTC.

The chain's CDR3 is CASSLEEGTEAFF. In DNA, the CDR3 is TGCGCCAGCAGCTTGGAGGAGGGCACTGAAGCTTTCTTT. The chain links TRBV5-1 to TRBJ1-1; unclear D gene. Per the germline V gene, CDR1 is SGHRS and CDR2 is YFSETQ. This CDR3 has 13 amino acids. V was shortened by 0 bases and J by 4 bases, with 7 bases between the two germline ends.